This T cell receptor (beta chain) is drawn from a study of T-cell reconstitution after alpha-beta-depleted transplantation in children. This clonotype was recorded many times. The CDR3 runs 14 residues. V lost 9 bases to trimming and J lost 7 bases; unmatched junction nucleotides: 11. The TCRbeta library incorporated unique molecular identifiers. TCRdb re-called the PCR reads with MiXCR, one entry per CDR3 protein. The sample consists of approximately 170,000 distinct CDR3 sequences, approximately 12% of them appearing once. The chain recombines TRBV12-3 or TRBV12-4 with TRBJ2-1; TRBD1 matches at 8 bases. Sequences were derived from PBMCs, sampled before TCRalphabeta/CD19-depleted stem cell transplant. The clonotype was recovered from a boy under 10 years old with acute myeloid leukemia, due to receive a stem cell transplant. The CDR3 reads CASTPGGQWNEQFF. The CDR3 DNA is TGTGCCAGTACCCCAGGGGGCCAATGGAATGAGCAGTTCTTC.